The clone carrying this TCR beta chain occurred once. What it binds is unknown. This entry is derived from a study of cytomegalovirus exposure and HLA in healthy donors. General study findings and limits: There were several of the most significant clusters that appeared linked to common viral pathogens in a later analysis. Differences between HLA loci emerged in a later analysis of TCR association rates, with DRB1 most and HLA-C fewest. It was reported that the classifier diagnosed cytomegalovirus status with high specificity and sensitivity in both the original and validation cohorts.

PCR employed 60 Vbeta and 13 Jbeta primers. The method was immunoSEQ multiplex PCR; TCRdb's version includes in-frame clones alone and lacks a portion of them. This sample has some 140,000 clones, with 60% to 80% found just once. Sampled while nominally healthy, donors likely had unrecorded immune exposures. The sequenced sample consisted of PBMCs. The receptor was isolated from a man aged 25-45 years in good health and CMV-seropositive.

The CDR3 DNA reads TGTGCTACCATGGAGGGCACAGATACGCAGTATTTT. This translates into CATMEGTDTQYF. The rearrangement uses TRBV12-5 and TRBJ2-3, with D possibly matching TRBD2 (5 bases). The CDR3 is made up of 12 amino acids. The V gene's germline CDR1 is LGHNT and CDR2 FRNRAP. V was clipped by 10 bases and J by 1 base, with 9 bases between them.